Listed below are T cell receptor beta chains from one sample, sequenced in a study of a mutant IDH1 vaccine in newly diagnosed glioma. Assay: immunoSEQ multiplex PCR; the TCRdb copy retains only in-frame clones and omits some. The sample carries approximately 70,000 clones, around 74% recorded once. The starting material was PBMCs, obtained from a glioma patient treated with radiotherapy, temozolomide or both. The receptors here all came from a man in his forties or fifties with glioma. The conserved cysteine and the conserved F or W are not part of the CDR3 here. Fields, in order: D gene, V gene, CDR3 protein. A D gene is named only where the DNA matches it firmly.

d_gene: NA; v_gene: TRBV6-1; CDR3aa: ASSRGAGNTIY
d_gene: TRBD1; v_gene: TRBV4-3; CDR3aa: ASSQAGRTGYYGYT
d_gene: NA; v_gene: TRBV11-1; CDR3aa: ASSPGAGSSYNEQF
d_gene: NA; v_gene: TRBV6-1; CDR3aa: ASRRDWAGNQPQH
d_gene: NA; v_gene: TRBV7-2; CDR3aa: ASSSQGGGYEQY
d_gene: TRBD1; v_gene: TRBV27; CDR3aa: ASKDRGADTQY
d_gene: TRBD1; v_gene: TRBV29-1; CDR3aa: SVVLDRGLEQY
d_gene: TRBD1; v_gene: TRBV2; CDR3aa: ASRRLRDRSYEQY
d_gene: TRBD2; v_gene: TRBV14; CDR3aa: ASSRLTGGGIEQF
d_gene: NA; v_gene: TRBV7-9; CDR3aa: ASSLDQGGSPLH
d_gene: NA; v_gene: TRBV14; CDR3aa: ASSWMRDTEAF
d_gene: TRBD2; v_gene: TRBV6-1; CDR3aa: ASSLGGMGTDTQY
d_gene: NA; v_gene: TRBV7-3; CDR3aa: ASSLNGYEQY
d_gene: TRBD1; v_gene: TRBV2; CDR3aa: ASSPGQGYQPQH